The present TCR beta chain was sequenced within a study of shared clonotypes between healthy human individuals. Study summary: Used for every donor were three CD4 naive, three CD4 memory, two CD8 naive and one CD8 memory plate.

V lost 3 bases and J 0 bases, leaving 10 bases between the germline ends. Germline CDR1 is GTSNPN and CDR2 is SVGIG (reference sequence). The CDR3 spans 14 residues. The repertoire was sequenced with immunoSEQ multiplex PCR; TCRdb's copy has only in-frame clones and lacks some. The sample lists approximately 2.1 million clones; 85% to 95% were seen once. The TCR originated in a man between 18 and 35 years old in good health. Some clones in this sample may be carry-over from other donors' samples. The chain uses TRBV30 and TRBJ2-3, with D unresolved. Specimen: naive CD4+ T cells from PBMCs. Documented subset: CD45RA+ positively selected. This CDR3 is CAWSVSLSTDTQYF. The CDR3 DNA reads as TGTGCCTGGAGCGTGAGTCTTAGCACAGATACGCAGTATTTT.